This T cell receptor (beta chain) emerged from a study of T-cell reconstitution after alpha-beta-depleted transplantation in children. Study results and limitations: At one year after transplant, newly produced T cells mostly accounted for T-cell counts and diversity. After transplant, at about two months, alpha-beta T cells were reportedly derived from several hundred expanded graft clones. The origin of high day-60 TCRbeta diversity in some patients lay in surviving recipient T cells and thymic progenitors.

To note about this clonotype: Its antigen is unknown.

Trimming shortened V by 8 bases and J by 1 base, and 11 bases separated the two germline ends. The CDR3 runs to 13 residues. The germline V gene encodes CDR1 LNHNV and CDR2 YYDKDF (reference sequence). As it was prepared, the TCRbeta library received unique molecular identifiers. TCRdb itself ran the PCR reads through MiXCR, one entry per CDR3 protein. The sample has about 980,000 distinct CDR3 sequences, roughly 31% seen once. The V call is TRBV15, the J call TRBJ1-2, with D possibly matching TRBD1 (6 bases). The sequenced sample was PBMCs, mostly from graft donor cells, obtained 360 days after TCRalphabeta/CD19-depleted stem cell transplant. The clonotype was recovered from a boy younger than two who had a stem cell transplant for SCID, so the T cells may come from the graft donor. The CDR3 coding sequence is TGTGCCACCCCCGGACAGCATAACTATGGCTACACCTTC. Translated, it gives CATPGQHNYGYTF.